This T cell receptor beta chain stems from a study of cytomegalovirus exposure and HLA in healthy donors. Study observations and caveats: Some 150 TCR beta chains were listed as cytomegalovirus-associated. The majority of TCR sequences were rare, yet some public TCRs appeared in many donors. The classifier, whose performance was assessed in both the original and validation cohorts, reportedly diagnosed cytomegalovirus status with high specificity and sensitivity.

In its sample, this clone was seen a few times. Its antigen is undetermined. The method was immunoSEQ multiplex PCR; TCRdb's version includes in-frame clones alone and lacks a portion of them. This sample has 170,000 or so clones, with 80% to 85% found just once. V dropped 3 bases and J dropped 0 bases, with 21 bases sitting between them. This CDR3 comprises 19 residues. Germline values: CDR1 PRHDT, CDR2 FYEKMQ (reference sequence). This chain connects TRBV13 to TRBJ1-3; D is unclear. This clonotype was sampled from a woman in her late teens or twenties in good health and CMV-seropositive. Sequencing used PBMCs. CDR3 in amino acids: CASSFTVLDLPISGNTIYF. The CDR3 coding sequence is TGTGCCAGCAGCTTTACAGTCCTCGACCTACCCATCTCTGGAAACACCATATATTTT.